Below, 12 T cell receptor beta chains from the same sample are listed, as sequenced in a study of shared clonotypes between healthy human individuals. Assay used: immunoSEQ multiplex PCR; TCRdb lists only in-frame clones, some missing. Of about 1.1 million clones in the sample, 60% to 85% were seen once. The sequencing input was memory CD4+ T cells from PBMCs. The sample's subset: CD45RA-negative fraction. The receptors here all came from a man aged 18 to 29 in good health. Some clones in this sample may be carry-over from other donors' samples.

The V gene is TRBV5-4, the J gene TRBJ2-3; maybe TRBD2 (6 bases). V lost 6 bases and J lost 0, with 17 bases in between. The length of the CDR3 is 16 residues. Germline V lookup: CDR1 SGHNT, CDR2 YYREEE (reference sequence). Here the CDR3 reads CASNPAWGESTDTQYF. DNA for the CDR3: TGTGCCAGCAACCCAGCATGGGGGGAGAGCACAGATACGCAGTATTTT.

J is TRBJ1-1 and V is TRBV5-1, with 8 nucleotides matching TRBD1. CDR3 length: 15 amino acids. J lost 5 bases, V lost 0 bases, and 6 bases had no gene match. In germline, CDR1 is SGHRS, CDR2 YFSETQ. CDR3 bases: TGCGCCAGCAGCTTGGCAACAGGGGGTGGGACTGAAGCTTTCTTT. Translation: CASSLATGGGTEAFF.

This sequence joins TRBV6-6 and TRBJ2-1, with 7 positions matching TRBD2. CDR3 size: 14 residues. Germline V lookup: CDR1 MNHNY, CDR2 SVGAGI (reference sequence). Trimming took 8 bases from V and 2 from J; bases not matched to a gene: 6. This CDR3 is CASFGGRAYNEQFF. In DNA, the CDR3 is TGTGCCAGCTTTGGAGGGAGGGCCTACAATGAGCAGTTCTTC.

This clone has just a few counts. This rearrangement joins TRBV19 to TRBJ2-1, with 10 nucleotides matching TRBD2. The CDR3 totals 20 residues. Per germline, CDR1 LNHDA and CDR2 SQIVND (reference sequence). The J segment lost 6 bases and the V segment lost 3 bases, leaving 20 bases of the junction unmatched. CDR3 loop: CASSMWGSPSGRTLSNEQFF. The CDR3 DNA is TGTGCCAGTAGTATGTGGGGGAGCCCTAGCGGGAGAACCCTGAGCAATGAGCAGTTCTTC.

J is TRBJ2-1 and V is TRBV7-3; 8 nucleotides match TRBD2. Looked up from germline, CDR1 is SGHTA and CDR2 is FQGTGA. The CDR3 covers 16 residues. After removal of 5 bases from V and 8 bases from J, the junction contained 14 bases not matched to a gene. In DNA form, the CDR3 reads TGTGCCAGCAGCCCCCTGGGCAGCGGGAGTGAGCATGAGCAGTTCTTC. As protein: CASSPLGSGSEHEQFF.

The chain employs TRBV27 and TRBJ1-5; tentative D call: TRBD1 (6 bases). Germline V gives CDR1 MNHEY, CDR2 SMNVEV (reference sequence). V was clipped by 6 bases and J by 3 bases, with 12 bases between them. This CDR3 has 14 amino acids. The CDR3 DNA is TGTGCCAGCAGGCTGGGGGCCACCAATCAGCCCCAGCATTTT. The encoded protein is CASRLGATNQPQHF.

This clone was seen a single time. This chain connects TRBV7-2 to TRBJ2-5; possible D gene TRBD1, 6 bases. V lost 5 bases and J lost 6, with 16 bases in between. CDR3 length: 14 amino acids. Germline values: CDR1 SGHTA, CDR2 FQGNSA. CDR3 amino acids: CASSSYSGVQTQYF. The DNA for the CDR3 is TGTGCCAGCAGCAGTTACTCAGGGGTGCAGACCCAGTACTTC.

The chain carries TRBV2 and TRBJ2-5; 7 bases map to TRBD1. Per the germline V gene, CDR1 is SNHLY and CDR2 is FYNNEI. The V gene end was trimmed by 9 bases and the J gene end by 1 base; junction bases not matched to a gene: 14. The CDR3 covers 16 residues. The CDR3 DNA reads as TGTGCCAGAGGAAAAACCGCGAGGGACAGCCAAGAGACCCAGTACTTC. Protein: CARGKTARDSQETQYF. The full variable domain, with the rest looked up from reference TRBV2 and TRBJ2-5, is EPEVTQTPSHQVTQMGQEVILRCVPISNHLYFYWYRQILGQKVEFLVSFYNNEISEKSEIFDDQFSVERPDGSNFTLKIRSTKLEDSAMYFCARGKTARDSQETQYFGPGTRLLVL.

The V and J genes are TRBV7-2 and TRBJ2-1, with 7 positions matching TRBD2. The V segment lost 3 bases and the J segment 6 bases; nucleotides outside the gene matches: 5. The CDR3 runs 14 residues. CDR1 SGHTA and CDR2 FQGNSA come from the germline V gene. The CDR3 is CASSLAGVPNEQFF. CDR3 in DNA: TGTGCCAGCAGCTTGGCGGGAGTACCCAATGAGCAGTTCTTC.

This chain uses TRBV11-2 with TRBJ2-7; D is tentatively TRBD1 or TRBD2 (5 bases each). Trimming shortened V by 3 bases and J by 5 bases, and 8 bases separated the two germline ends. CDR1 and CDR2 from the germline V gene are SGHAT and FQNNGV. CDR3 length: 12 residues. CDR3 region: CASSLGTDEQYF. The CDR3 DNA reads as TGTGCCAGCAGCTTGGGGACCGACGAGCAGTACTTC.

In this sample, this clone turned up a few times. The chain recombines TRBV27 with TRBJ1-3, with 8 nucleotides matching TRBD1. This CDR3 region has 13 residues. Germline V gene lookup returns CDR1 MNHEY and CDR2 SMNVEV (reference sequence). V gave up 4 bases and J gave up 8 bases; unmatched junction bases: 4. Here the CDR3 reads CASSSDREYTIYF. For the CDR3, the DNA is TGTGCCAGCAGTTCGGACAGGGAGTACACCATATATTTT.

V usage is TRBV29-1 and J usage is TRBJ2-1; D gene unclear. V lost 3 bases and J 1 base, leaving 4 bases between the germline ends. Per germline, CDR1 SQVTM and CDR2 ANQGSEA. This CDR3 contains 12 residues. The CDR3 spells CSVDRSYNEQFF. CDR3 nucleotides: TGCAGCGTTGATCGGTCCTACAATGAGCAGTTCTTC.